This TCR beta chain came from a study of T cell responses to AZD1222 COVID-19 vaccine. General study findings and limits: Unmutated variant regions reportedly attract nearly half of all spike-specific TCRs. Only six individuals given AZD1222 were seropositive at baseline.

The junction had 10 bases not matched to a gene; V was cut back by 5 bases and J by 10 bases. Germline V CDR1 and CDR2: SEHNR, FQNEAQ (reference sequence). The CDR3 extends over 14 amino acids. As for this clone: Its target is unknown.

Measured with immunoSEQ multiplex PCR; TCRdb has only the in-frame clones, and not every one. The sample includes more than 75,000 clones, approximately 90% of them seen just once. The source material was peripheral blood, sampled 28 days after the second AZD1222 dose. The rearrangement uses TRBV7-9 and TRBJ2-1; 8 bases match TRBD1. This clonotype was sampled from an adult who received the AZD1222 COVID-19 vaccine. CDR3 in amino acids: CASSPGTGTREQFF. DNA of the CDR3: TGTGCCAGCAGCCCGGGGACAGGAACCAGGGAGCAGTTCTTC.